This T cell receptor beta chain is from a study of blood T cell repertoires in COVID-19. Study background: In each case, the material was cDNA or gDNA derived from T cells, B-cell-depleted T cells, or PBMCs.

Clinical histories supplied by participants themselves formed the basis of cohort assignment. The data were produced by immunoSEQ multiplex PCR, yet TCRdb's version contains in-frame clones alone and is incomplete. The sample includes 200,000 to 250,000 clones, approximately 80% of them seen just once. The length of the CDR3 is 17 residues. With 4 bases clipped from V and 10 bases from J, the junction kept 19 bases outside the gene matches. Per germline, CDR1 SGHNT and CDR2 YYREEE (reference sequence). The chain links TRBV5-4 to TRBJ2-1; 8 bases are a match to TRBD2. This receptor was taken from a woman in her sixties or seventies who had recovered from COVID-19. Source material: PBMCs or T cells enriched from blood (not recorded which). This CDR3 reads CASSPGGAAGVDGEQFF. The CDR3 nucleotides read TGTGCCAGCAGCCCCGGGGGGGCAGCGGGAGTAGATGGGGAGCAGTTCTTC.